This is a list of T cell receptor beta chains from one sample in a study of blood T cells in healthy people across ages. TCRdb ran MiXCR on the 5' RACE reads and lists one entry per CDR3 protein. The sample has about a million distinct CDR3 sequences; roughly 51% are singletons. Sequencing was done on a sample of blood. These receptors were taken from a woman aged 60-75 years in good health. Both conserved end residues are part of each CDR3. D genes are given only for firm matches. The size field is filled for only some rows; it gives once, few, many or a size class.

d_gene | j_gene | v_gene | abundance | CDR3nt | CDR3aa
NA | TRBJ1-2 | TRBV2 | NA | TGTGCCAGCAGCCTGCTCGGTACGGGCTACACCTTC | CASSLLGTGYTF
NA | TRBJ2-7 | TRBV3-1 | few | TGTGCCAGCAGCCAGGGGAGCCGCTCCTACGAGCAGTACTTC | CASSQGSRSYEQYF
NA | TRBJ2-7 | TRBV6-2/TRBV6-3 | NA | TGTGCCAGCAGTCACCACAGGGTTACCTACGAGCAGTACTTC | CASSHHRVTYEQYF
NA | TRBJ2-7 | TRBV2 | once | TGTGCCAGCAGTGCAGGGGCGCTCGAGCAGTACTTC | CASSAGALEQYF
NA | TRBJ2-5 | TRBV29-1 | NA | TGCAGCGCCAAAGCCCTCGGGGTTGAGCAGTACTTC | CSAKALGVEQYF
TRBD2 | TRBJ2-7 | TRBV7-2 | many | TGTGCCAGCAGCTTATCTGGGACTAGCGTGTACGAGCAGTACTTC | CASSLSGTSVYEQYF
TRBD1 | TRBJ2-1 | TRBV5-1 | NA | TGCGCCAGCAGCCAGTACGGACAGGTAGAGGGCGATGAGCAGTTCTTC | CASSQYGQVEGDEQFF
NA | TRBJ2-3 | TRBV11-1 | few | TGTGCCAGCAGCTACAGGGCAGTCCCAGATACGCAGTATTTT | CASSYRAVPDTQYF
TRBD1 | TRBJ2-7 | TRBV7-6 | NA | TGTGCCAGCAGCTCCTCCTGGGACAGGGTTTCCTACGAGCAGTACTTC | CASSSSWDRVSYEQYF
TRBD2 | TRBJ2-1 | TRBV29-1 | once | TGCAGCGCAGGACTAGCGGGAGGGTATGAGCAGTTCTTC | CSAGLAGGYEQFF
NA | TRBJ2-3 | TRBV14 | NA | TGTGCCAGCAGCCACCTTGGGGGGGGGCCTGGCACAGATACGCAGTATTTT | CASSHLGGGPGTDTQYF
NA | TRBJ1-1 | TRBV6-2/TRBV6-3 | once | TGTGCCAGCAGTTACAATAATCTTCACGGGACTAGCCGGTTCTTC | CASSYNNLHGTSRFF
NA | TRBJ1-2 | TRBV7-2 | once | TGTGCCAGCAGCTGCCGAGGTCTGCGAGGCTACACCTTC | CASSCRGLRGYTF
NA | TRBJ2-4 | TRBV29-1 | few | TGCAGCGTTGTAGTCCCGCGGTCCGCCAAAAACATTCAGTACTTC | CSVVVPRSAKNIQYF
TRBD2 | TRBJ2-1 | TRBV5-1 | NA | TGCGCCAGCACCTCAAGAGCGGGAAGTAATGAGCAGTTCTTC | CASTSRAGSNEQFF
TRBD1 | TRBJ1-4 | TRBV6-5 | NA | TGTGCCAGCAGTTACTCTCCGGGGCAGGGGGGGCTGTTTTTT | CASSYSPGQGGLFF
NA | TRBJ1-2 | TRBV2 | NA | TGTGCCAGCATCAGGGAGGACTATGGCTACACCTTC | CASIREDYGYTF
NA | TRBJ2-7 | TRBV5-1 | NA | TGCGCCAGCAACCCTCATTCCGAGGGAGTTTACAATGAGCAGTACTTC | CASNPHSEGVYNEQYF
TRBD1 | TRBJ1-4 | TRBV20-1 | NA | TGCAGTGCGGGGGGACAGAGGGAAAAACTGTTTTTT | CSAGGQREKLFF
NA | TRBJ2-5 | TRBV4-2 | few | TGTGCCAGCAGCCAAGTCCAGGATGGAGGAGAGACCCAGTACTTC | CASSQVQDGGETQYF
TRBD2 | TRBJ2-1 | TRBV9 | NA | TGTGCCAGCAGCGTGGCGGGAGAAACCTACAATGAGCAGTTCTTC | CASSVAGETYNEQFF
NA | TRBJ2-3 | TRBV6-6 | NA | TGTGCCAGCACCCTGGCGTCTAGCACAGATACGCAGTATTTT | CASTLASSTDTQYF
NA | TRBJ2-3 | TRBV29-1 | few | TGCAGCGGGGCCCGGCGGTCGGTCGATACGCAGTATTTT | CSGARRSVDTQYF
TRBD1 | TRBJ2-2 | TRBV7-3 | NA | TGTGCCAGCAGCTTAAGTACAGGGGAGTCCGGGGAGCTGTTTTTT | CASSLSTGESGELFF
NA | TRBJ2-1 | TRBV4-1 | few | TGCGCCAGCAGCCAAGTTTTCGGGGGGCACTACAATGAGCAGTTCTTC | CASSQVFGGHYNEQFF
NA | TRBJ2-7 | TRBV11-2 | few | TGTGCCAGCAGCTCCGAGGTTTGGGGCCTCGACGAGCAGTACTTC | CASSSEVWGLDEQYF
NA | TRBJ2-5 | TRBV7-2 | many | TGTGCCAGCAGTCGAGGGAGCCAAGAGACCCAGTACTTC | CASSRGSQETQYF
NA | TRBJ2-5 | TRBV7-9 | few | TGTGCCAGCAGCTTGAAAGCTGGGGGACAGTACTTC | CASSLKAGGQYF
TRBD2 | TRBJ2-7 | TRBV29-1 | NA | TGCAGCATTGAGGAGGGACTAACCGTCGGCGTCCACGAGCAGTACTTC | CSIEEGLTVGVHEQYF
NA | TRBJ2-6 | TRBV6-5 | NA | TGTGCCAGCGGAGGACACTCTGGGGCCAACGTCCTGACTTTC | CASGGHSGANVLTF
NA | TRBJ1-1 | TRBV12-5 | few | TGTGCTAGTGGTTTCTCCGGGACAAGGGTACTCACTGAAGCTTTCTTT | CASGFSGTRVLTEAFF
NA | TRBJ1-4 | TRBV28 | NA | TGTGCCAGCAGTACGAACTGGGAGGGGCTTAATGAAAAACTGTTTTTT | CASSTNWEGLNEKLFF
TRBD2 | TRBJ2-1 | TRBV4-3 | NA | TGCGCCAGCAGCCAAGATTTGCTAGCGGGTCCGATGAACAATGAGCAGTTCTTC | CASSQDLLAGPMNNEQFF
NA | TRBJ1-5 | TRBV20-1 | NA | TGCAGTGCTAGATCGTGGGTCGTAGATAGCAATCAGCCCCAGCATTTT | CSARSWVVDSNQPQHF
NA | TRBJ2-1 | TRBV6-2/TRBV6-3 | NA | TGTGCCAGCAGCTACCTGGGGGGACCATCAAACAATGAGCAGTTCTTC | CASSYLGGPSNNEQFF
NA | TRBJ2-7 | TRBV29-1 | few | TGCAGCGTCACAGGACTTTCCTACGAGCAGTACTTC | CSVTGLSYEQYF
NA | TRBJ1-2 | TRBV6-6 | once | TGTGCCAGCAGTGCCCGCGGGCATGGGGAAGGCTACACCTTC | CASSARGHGEGYTF
NA | TRBJ2-1 | TRBV9 | NA | TGTGCCAGCAGCGTAGAGGGCTACCTAGGTGAGCAGTTCTTC | CASSVEGYLGEQFF
NA | TRBJ2-1 | TRBV29-1 | NA | TGCAGCGTTGACAGGAGGTCCTACAATGAGCAGTTCTTC | CSVDRRSYNEQFF
TRBD1 | TRBJ1-5 | TRBV13 | NA | TGTGCCAGCAGGTCCAGGGGGTTGAGCAATCAGCCCCAGCATTTT | CASRSRGLSNQPQHF
NA | TRBJ2-7 | TRBV5-1 | NA | TGCGCCAGCAGCTTGGCCCTGTTGGGCCAGATAAAATACGAGCAGTACTTC | CASSLALLGQIKYEQYF
NA | TRBJ2-3 | TRBV7-9 | NA | TGTGCCAGCAGCCCAAACAGTCCAGATACGCAGTATTTT | CASSPNSPDTQYF
NA | TRBJ1-1 | TRBV5-5 | NA | TGTGCCAGCACCCTAGATCCCCTGAACACTGAAGCTTTCTTT | CASTLDPLNTEAFF
NA | TRBJ2-2 | TRBV5-5 | NA | TGTGCCAGCAGCTCCAAACAGAGGGGGTCTGGAGGGGACACCGGGGAGCTGTTTTTT | CASSSKQRGSGGDTGELFF
NA | TRBJ1-5 | TRBV25-1 | NA | TGTGCCAGCAGGCAGGGTAACAATCAGCCCCAGCATTTT | CASRQGNNQPQHF
NA | TRBJ2-7 | TRBV7-2 | NA | TGTGCCAGCAGCTTAGCCCATACCCGGGGTAGCTCCTACGAGCAGTACTTC | CASSLAHTRGSSYEQYF
TRBD1 | TRBJ2-1 | TRBV20-1 | NA | TGCAGTGCTAGAGGTTGGGGTGTCTCCTCAGGGGGTGAGCGGTTCTTC | CSARGWGVSSGGERFF
NA | TRBJ2-1 | TRBV2 | NA | TGTGCCAGCAGTGTGAGGCAGGTGGAGACCCAGTTCTTC | CASSVRQVETQFF
NA | TRBJ2-1 | TRBV15 | NA | TGTGCCACCAGCAGAGGAGGAGGGGGCAGGTACAATGAGCAGTTCTTC | CATSRGGGGRYNEQFF
NA | TRBJ2-1 | TRBV6-6 | NA | TGTGCCAGCAGTCTTCAACCGGGACGAGAGGTCGATGAGCAGTTCTTC | CASSLQPGREVDEQFF
NA | TRBJ2-7 | TRBV25-1 | NA | TGTGCCAGCAGTGAATATCGGGGAGAGAGCTCCTACGAGCAGTACTTC | CASSEYRGESSYEQYF
TRBD2 | TRBJ2-7 | TRBV7-9 | NA | TGTGCCAGCAGCTCCTTAGCGGGACCCTCCTGGGAGCAGTACTTC | CASSSLAGPSWEQYF
NA | TRBJ2-7 | TRBV25-1 | NA | TGTGCCAGCAGTGAAGACACAGGGCGGAACGAGCAGTACTTC | CASSEDTGRNEQYF
TRBD2 | TRBJ2-7 | TRBV28 | NA | TGTGCCAGCAGTTTAATGGGAGGCGGGAGCTCTTACGAGCAGTACTTC | CASSLMGGGSSYEQYF
NA | TRBJ1-2 | TRBV4-2 | NA | TGTGCCAGCAGCCAAGGGGTCGAGGGGCTGGGTAACTATGGCTACACCTTC | CASSQGVEGLGNYGYTF
NA | TRBJ1-1 | TRBV21-1 | NA | TGTGCCAGCAGCCCCGGGGAGGGGCATCCGAACACTGAAGCTTTCTTT | CASSPGEGHPNTEAFF
NA | TRBJ2-1 | TRBV4-1 | NA | TGCGCCAGCAGCCAAAGACTGAGGAATGAGCAGTTCTTC | CASSQRLRNEQFF
TRBD1 | TRBJ2-2 | TRBV6-1 | NA | TGTGCCAGCAGACCCGGGACAGTGAACACCGGGGAGCCGTTTTTT | CASRPGTVNTGEPFF
NA | TRBJ2-3 | TRBV5-1 | few | TGCGCCAGCAGCTTGTTAGGGACACGGAGCACAGATACGCAGTATTTT | CASSLLGTRSTDTQYF